The sequence of this T cell receptor beta chain was determined in a study of cytomegalovirus exposure and HLA in healthy donors. Primers included in the PCR were 60 Vbeta and 13 Jbeta primers. Assay: immunoSEQ multiplex PCR; the TCRdb copy retains only in-frame clones and omits some. The repertoire includes 100,000 to 150,000 clones, over 70% of them detected once, and approximately 1.5% sits in the top ten. The CDR3 extends over 12 amino acids. Germline CDR1 SEHNR, CDR2 FQNEAQ (reference sequence). The V end lost 2 bases, the J end lost 4 bases, and 3 bases lay between the germline ends. This receptor was identified in a woman aged 18-29 years in good health and CMV-seronegative. The chain uses TRBV7-9 and TRBJ1-5; D ambiguous. Sequences were obtained from PBMCs. Here the CDR3 DNA reads TGTGCCAGCAGCTTAATAAATCAGCCCCAGCATTTT. This gives the protein CASSLINQPQHF.